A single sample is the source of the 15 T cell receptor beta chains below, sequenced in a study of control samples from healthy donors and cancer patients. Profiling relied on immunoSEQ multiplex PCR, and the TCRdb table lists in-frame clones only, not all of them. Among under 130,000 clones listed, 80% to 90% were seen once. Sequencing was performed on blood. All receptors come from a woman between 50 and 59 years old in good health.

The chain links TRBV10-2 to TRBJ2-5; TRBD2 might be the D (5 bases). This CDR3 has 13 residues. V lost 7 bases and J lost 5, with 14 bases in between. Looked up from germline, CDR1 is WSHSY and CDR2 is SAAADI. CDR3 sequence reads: CASKRGPWETQYF. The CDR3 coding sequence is TGCGCCAGCAAGCGAGGGCCCTGGGAGACCCAGTACTTC.

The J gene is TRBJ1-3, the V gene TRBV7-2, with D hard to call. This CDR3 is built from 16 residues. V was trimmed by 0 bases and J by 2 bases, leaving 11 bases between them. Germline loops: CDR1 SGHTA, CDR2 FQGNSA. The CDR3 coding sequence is TGTGCCAGCAGCTTAGCCCTCGCAAACCCTGGAAACACCATATATTTT. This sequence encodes CASSLALANPGNTIYF.

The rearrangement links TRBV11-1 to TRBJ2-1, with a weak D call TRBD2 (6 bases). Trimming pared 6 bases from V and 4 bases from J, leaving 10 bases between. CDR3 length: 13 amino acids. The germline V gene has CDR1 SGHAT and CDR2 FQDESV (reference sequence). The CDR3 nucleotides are TGTGCCAGCAGTCGGCGGGGATACAATGAGCAGTTCTTC. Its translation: CASSRRGYNEQFF.

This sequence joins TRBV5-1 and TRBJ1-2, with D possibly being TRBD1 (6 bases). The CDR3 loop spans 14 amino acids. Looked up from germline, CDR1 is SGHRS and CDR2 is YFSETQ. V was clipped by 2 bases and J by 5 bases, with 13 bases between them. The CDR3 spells CASSFTTGIYGYTF. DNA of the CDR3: TGCGCCAGCAGCTTTACAACAGGGATATATGGCTACACCTTC.

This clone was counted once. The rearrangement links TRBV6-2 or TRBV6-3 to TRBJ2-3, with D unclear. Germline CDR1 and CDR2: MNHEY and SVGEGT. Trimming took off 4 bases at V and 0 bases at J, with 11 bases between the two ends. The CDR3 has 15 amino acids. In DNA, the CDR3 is TGTGCCAGCAGTTCCTATGGGGTAAGCACAGATACGCAGTATTTT. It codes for CASSSYGVSTDTQYF.

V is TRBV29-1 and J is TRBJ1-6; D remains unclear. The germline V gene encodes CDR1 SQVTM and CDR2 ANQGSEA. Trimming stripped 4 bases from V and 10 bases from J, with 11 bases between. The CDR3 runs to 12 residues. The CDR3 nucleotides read TGCAGCGTTGGGGATCCCAAATCACCCCTCCACTTT. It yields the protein CSVGDPKSPLHF.

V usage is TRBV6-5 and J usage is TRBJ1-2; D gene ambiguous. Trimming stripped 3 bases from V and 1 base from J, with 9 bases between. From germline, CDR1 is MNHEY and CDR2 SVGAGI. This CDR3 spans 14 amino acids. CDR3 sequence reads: CASSYRNLNYGYTF. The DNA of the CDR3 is TGTGCCAGCAGTTATAGAAATCTTAACTATGGCTACACCTTC.

Here the CDR3 DNA reads TGCGCCAGCAGCCGAGGCGGACTAGCGGCCCTCGGCAATGAGCAGTTCTTC. Its translation is CASSRGGLAALGNEQFF. The rearrangement uses TRBV4-1 and TRBJ2-1; 10 bases are a match to TRBD2. V was clipped by 4 bases and J by 6 bases; unmatched bases: 12. Germline V gives CDR1 MGHRA, CDR2 YSYEKL. The CDR3 contains 17 residues.

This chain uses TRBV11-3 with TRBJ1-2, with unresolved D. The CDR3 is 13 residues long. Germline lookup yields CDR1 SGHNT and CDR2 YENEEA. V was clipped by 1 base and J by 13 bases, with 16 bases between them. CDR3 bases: TGTGCCAGCAGCTTAGTAGGACTCCAGTCCCCCACCTTC. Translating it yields CASSLVGLQSPTF.

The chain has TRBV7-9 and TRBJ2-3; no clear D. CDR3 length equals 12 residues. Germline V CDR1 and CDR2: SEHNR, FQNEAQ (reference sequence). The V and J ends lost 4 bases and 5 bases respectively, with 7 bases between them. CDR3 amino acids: CASSSGGDTQYF. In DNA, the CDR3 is TGTGCCAGCAGCTCGGGCGGAGATACGCAGTATTTT. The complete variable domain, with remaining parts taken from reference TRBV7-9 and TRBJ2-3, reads DTGVSQNPRHKITKRGQNVTFRCDPISEHNRLYWYRQTLGQGPEFLTYFQNEAQLEKSRLLSDRFSAERPKGSFSTLEIQRTEQGDSAMYLCASSSGGDTQYFGPGTRLTVL.

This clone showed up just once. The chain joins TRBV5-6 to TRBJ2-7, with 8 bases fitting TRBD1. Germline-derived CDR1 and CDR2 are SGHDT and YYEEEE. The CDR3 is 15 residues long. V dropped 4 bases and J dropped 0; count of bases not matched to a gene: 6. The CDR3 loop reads CASSHGQGGSYEQYF. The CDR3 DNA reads TGTGCCAGCAGCCACGGACAGGGAGGCTCCTACGAGCAGTACTTC.

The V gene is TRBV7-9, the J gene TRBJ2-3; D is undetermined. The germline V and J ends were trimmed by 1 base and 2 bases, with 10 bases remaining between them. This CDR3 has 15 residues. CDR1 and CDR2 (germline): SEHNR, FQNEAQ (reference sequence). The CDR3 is CASSLGLRFTDTQYF. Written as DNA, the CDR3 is TGTGCCAGCAGCTTAGGTTTGCGGTTCACAGATACGCAGTATTTT.

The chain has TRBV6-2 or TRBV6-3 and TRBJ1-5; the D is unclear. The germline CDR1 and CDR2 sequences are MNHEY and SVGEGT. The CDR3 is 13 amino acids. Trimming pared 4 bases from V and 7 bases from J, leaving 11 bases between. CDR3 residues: CASSLSAYQPQHF. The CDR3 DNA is TGTGCCAGCAGTTTGTCAGCCTACCAGCCCCAGCATTTT.

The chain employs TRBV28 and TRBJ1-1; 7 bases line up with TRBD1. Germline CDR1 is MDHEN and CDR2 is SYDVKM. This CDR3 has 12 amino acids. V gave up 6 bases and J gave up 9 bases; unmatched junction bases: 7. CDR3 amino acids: CASRSGQEQAFF. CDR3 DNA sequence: TGTGCCAGCAGATCTGGACAGGAGCAAGCTTTCTTT.

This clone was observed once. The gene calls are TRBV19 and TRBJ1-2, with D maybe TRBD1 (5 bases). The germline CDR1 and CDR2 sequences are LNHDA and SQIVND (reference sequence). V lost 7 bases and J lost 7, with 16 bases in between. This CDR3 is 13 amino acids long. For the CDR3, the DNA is TGTGCCAGTAATCGACGGGGGACGGGTGGCTACACCTTC. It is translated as CASNRRGTGGYTF.